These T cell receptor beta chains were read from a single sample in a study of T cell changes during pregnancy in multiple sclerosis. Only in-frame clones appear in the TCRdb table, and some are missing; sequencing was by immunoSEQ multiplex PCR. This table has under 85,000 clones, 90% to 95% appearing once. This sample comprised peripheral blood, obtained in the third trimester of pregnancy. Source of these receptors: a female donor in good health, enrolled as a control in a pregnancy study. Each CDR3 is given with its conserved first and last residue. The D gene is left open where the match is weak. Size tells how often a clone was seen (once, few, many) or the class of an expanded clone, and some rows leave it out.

TGTGCCAGCAGCCCCGGGACAGGGACTGGGGGGAACACCGGGGAGCTGTTTTTT	CASSPGTGTGGNTGELFF	-	TRBJ2-2	TRBD1	TRBV5-5	18
TGTGCCAGCAGCTTAGGTTCTCCAGGCCGCGCCGGGGAGCTGTTTTTT	CASSLGSPGRAGELFF	-	TRBJ2-2	-	TRBV7-3	16
TGCGCCAGCAGCCAAGAGCAGGGACTAGCAGTCTACGAGCAGTACTTC	CASSQEQGLAVYEQYF	-	TRBJ2-7	TRBD2	TRBV4-3	16
TGTGCCAGCAGTCCCTCCACCCCCGGCGGGGGACAGTTCTTC	CASSPSTPGGGQFF	-	TRBJ2-1	TRBD2	TRBV6-6	14
TGTGCCATCAGTGATACAGGGGGAATTAACTATGGCTACACCTTC	CAISDTGGINYGYTF	-	TRBJ1-2	TRBD1	TRBV10-3	15
TGTGCCAGCAGCTTGAAGGAGAATGGCTACACCTTC	CASSLKENGYTF	-	TRBJ1-2	-	TRBV7-9	12
TGTGCCAGTAGTATAGACGCTCGACCGGGACAGGCCCAGGAGAACTATGGCTACACCTTC	CASSIDARPGQAQENYGYTF	once	TRBJ1-2	TRBD1	TRBV19	20
TGTGCCAGCAGCCCAGGTATCAGCTCCTACGAGCAGTACTTC	CASSPGISSYEQYF	-	TRBJ2-7	-	TRBV7-2	14
TGCGCCAGCAGCCAGGGACAGGGGGCCAATCAGCCCCAGCATTTT	CASSQGQGANQPQHF	-	TRBJ1-5	TRBD1	TRBV4-1	15
TGCGCCAGCAGCTTGGCCGCGACAGGTGGGGAGACCCAGTACTTC	CASSLAATGGETQYF	-	TRBJ2-5	-	TRBV5-1	15
TGTGCCAGCAGTGAATATCTATATGGAGGTGAGCAGTTCTTC	CASSEYLYGGEQFF	-	TRBJ2-1	-	TRBV25-1	14
TGTGCCAGCAGTTCCCCCCTTAGCGGGGGGCCAGATACGCAGTATTTT	CASSSPLSGGPDTQYF	-	TRBJ2-3	TRBD2	TRBV28	16
TGTGCCAGTAATCCCCAAGGGGTGTGGGACACTGAAGCTTTCTTT	CASNPQGVWDTEAFF	-	TRBJ1-1	-	TRBV19	15
TGTGCCAGCAGCTTACTTGTAGGGACAGGGAGTTCACCCCTCCACTTT	CASSLLVGTGSSPLHF	-	TRBJ1-6	TRBD1	TRBV7-2	16
TGCAGCGCCGGGGTGGCAGGTGAAGCTTTCTTT	CSAGVAGEAFF	-	TRBJ1-1	-	TRBV29-1	11
TGTGCCAGCAGCCAAGAAGGCCAGGGGAGAACCGGGGAGCTGTTTTTT	CASSQEGQGRTGELFF	-	TRBJ2-2	-	TRBV4-2	16
TGTGCCAGTAGGGAGACCCCCTTTTCCTCCTACGAGCAGTACTTC	CASRETPFSSYEQYF	-	TRBJ2-7	-	TRBV19	15
TGTGCCAGCAGGCTCGGAGGAGGAGATACGCAGTATTTT	CASRLGGGDTQYF	-	TRBJ2-3	-	TRBV6-1	13
TGCGCCAGCAGCCAAGATTCAGGGGGCGGGTTTAATTCACCCCTCCACTTT	CASSQDSGGGFNSPLHF	-	TRBJ1-6	TRBD1	TRBV4-3	17
TGTGCCAGCGAGCGGGGCACAGGAATTTATGGCTACACCTTC	CASERGTGIYGYTF	-	TRBJ1-2	-	TRBV28	14
TGTGCCAGCAGCCGTTCGGACAGGGAGATCAATGAGCAGTTCTTC	CASSRSDREINEQFF	-	TRBJ2-1	TRBD1	TRBV11-2	15
TGTGCCAGCAGCTTAAACGCCCGGTCACCCCTCCACTTT	CASSLNARSPLHF	-	TRBJ1-6	-	TRBV7-3	13
TGCGCCAGCAGCCAAGAAACAGGGGTTGAAGCTTTCTTT	CASSQETGVEAFF	-	TRBJ1-1	TRBD1	TRBV4-3	13
TGTGCCAGCAGCCGGACAGGGGTCTATGGCTACACCTTC	CASSRTGVYGYTF	-	TRBJ1-2	TRBD1	TRBV5-4	13
TGTGCCAGCAGCTCGGGACAGTCACGCGGTGAGCAGTACTTC	CASSSGQSRGEQYF	-	TRBJ2-7	TRBD1	TRBV7-6	14
TGTGCCAGCAGCCGTGGACTAGCGGACTCCTACGAGCAGTACTTC	CASSRGLADSYEQYF	-	TRBJ2-7	TRBD2	TRBV4-2	15
TGTGCCAGCAGCTTAGCGGGGAGGGAGGGGACCCAGTACTTC	CASSLAGREGTQYF	-	TRBJ2-5	TRBD2	TRBV7-8	14
TGTGCCAGCTCTCGGACGGGGGAGCAGTACTTC	CASSRTGEQYF	-	TRBJ2-7	-	TRBV18	11
TGTGCCAGCAGCTTAGTAGGGGCAACCTCTGGAAACACCATATATTTT	CASSLVGATSGNTIYF	-	TRBJ1-3	-	TRBV7-2	16
TGTGCCAGCAGCTTGGCCCTCGAAGCTTTCTTT	CASSLALEAFF	-	TRBJ1-1	-	TRBV7-2	11
TGTGCCAGCTCACCGGTAGAGGGTTACCAGCCCCAGCATTTT	CASSPVEGYQPQHF	-	TRBJ1-5	-	TRBV18	14
TGTGCCAGCAGCCAATCAGAGGGAGGGGGGACCTACGAGCAGTACTTC	CASSQSEGGGTYEQYF	-	TRBJ2-7	-	TRBV16	16
TGCGCCAGCAGCCAAGGAGGTCCCATGGGGAACACTGAAGCTTTCTTT	CASSQGGPMGNTEAFF	-	TRBJ1-1	-	TRBV4-1	16
TGTGCCAGCAGGGGAACTAGCAACTTCTATGGCTACACCTTC	CASRGTSNFYGYTF	-	TRBJ1-2	-	TRBV27	14
TGTGCCAGCAGCTTAGCAACGGTGTTGAACACTGAAGCTTTCTTT	CASSLATVLNTEAFF	-	TRBJ1-1	-	TRBV7-9	15
TGTGCCTGGAGTCCCTCCTCGACACGAACCGGGGAGCTGTTTTTT	CAWSPSSTRTGELFF	once	TRBJ2-2	-	TRBV30	15
TGTGCCAGCAGCCCACCCGGGACAGGGGGGCGCGAGCAGTACTTC	CASSPPGTGGREQYF	-	TRBJ2-7	TRBD1	TRBV7-2	15
TGTGCCAGCAGCTTGGCCGGGACAGTTACCATCTCCTACGAGCAGTACTTC	CASSLAGTVTISYEQYF	-	TRBJ2-7	TRBD1	TRBV5-5	17
TGTGCCAGCAGAGAAGACAGCTTTAATGAAAAACTGTTTTTT	CASREDSFNEKLFF	-	TRBJ1-4	-	TRBV6-4	14
TGCGCCAGCAGCTTAGAGGAGGAAATCACAGATACGCAGTATTTT	CASSLEEEITDTQYF	-	TRBJ2-3	-	TRBV5-1	15
TGTGCCAGCAGTCCTTCGGGTTGGGAGCAGTACTTC	CASSPSGWEQYF	-	TRBJ2-7	-	TRBV6-5	12
TGTGCCAGCAGCCTACGACACGGGGAAGAGACCCAGTACTTC	CASSLRHGEETQYF	-	TRBJ2-5	-	TRBV7-6	14
TGTGCCAGCAGCTCGGGACAGGGCAGCAATCAGCCCCAGCATTTT	CASSSGQGSNQPQHF	-	TRBJ1-5	TRBD1	TRBV5-8	15
TGTGCCAGCAAGGAAGGGACAGGTTACTACGAGCAGTACTTC	CASKEGTGYYEQYF	-	TRBJ2-7	TRBD1	TRBV6-5	14
TGCGCCAGCAGCGTCGCAGATACGCAGTATTTT	CASSVADTQYF	few	TRBJ2-3	-	TRBV5-1	11
TGCGCCAGCAGCTTGCGGGGGGTCCAAGAGACCCAGTACTTC	CASSLRGVQETQYF	-	TRBJ2-5	TRBD2	TRBV5-1	14
TGTGCCAGCTCACAATCCGAGCTCCCCAATTCACCCCTCCACTTT	CASSQSELPNSPLHF	-	TRBJ1-6	-	TRBV18	15
TGTGCCAGCAGTGGGGACAAGGCTAACTATGGCTACACCTTC	CASSGDKANYGYTF	-	TRBJ1-2	-	TRBV28	14
TGTGCCAGCAGCCTGACAGGGGGCTATGGCTACACCTTC	CASSLTGGYGYTF	-	TRBJ1-2	TRBD1	TRBV27	13
TGTGCCAGCAGCGCTGGACAGGGAGCATATGCTGGCTACACCTTC	CASSAGQGAYAGYTF	-	TRBJ1-2	TRBD1	TRBV7-9	15